These 18 T cell receptor beta chains share one sample of origin, sequenced in a study of OX40 agonist ivuxolimab in advanced cancers. Assay: immunoSEQ multiplex PCR; the TCRdb copy retains only in-frame clones and omits some. The profile covers 70,000 to 80,000 clones, with approximately 90% appearing a single time and around 0.95% taken by the ten largest. The sequenced sample was CD4+ or CD8+ T cells sorted from blood, obtained in a trial of the OX40 agonist ivuxolimab. Receptor source: an adult with an advanced solid tumor such as melanoma, head and neck, liver or kidney cancer.

V usage is TRBV5-4 and J usage is TRBJ2-5, with TRBD2 identical over 9 bases. In germline, CDR1 is SGHNT, CDR2 YYREEE (reference sequence). Losses at the gene ends were 1 base for V and 6 bases for J; bases not matched to a gene: 7. The CDR3 contains 15 residues. The CDR3 region has the DNA TGTGCCAGCAGCTTGTTCTTGCGGGAGGGGAAGACCCAGTACTTC. This translates into CASSLFLREGKTQYF.

This chain uses TRBV9 with TRBJ1-4; 7 nucleotides agree with TRBD1. The V and J ends lost 0 bases and 7 bases, in that order; junction bases with no gene match: 6. Germline CDR1 SGDLS, CDR2 YYNGEE. The CDR3 has 15 amino acids. The CDR3 DNA reads as TGTGCCAGCAGCGTAGCAGGGGGGAATAGTGAAAAACTGTTTTTT. This sequence encodes CASSVAGGNSEKLFF.

This clone has just a few counts. This chain connects TRBV27 to TRBJ1-3; 7 bases are a match to TRBD1. The length of the CDR3 is 16 residues. Looked up from germline, CDR1 is MNHEY and CDR2 is SMNVEV (reference sequence). V shed 5 bases, J shed 0 bases, and the junction held 7 bases outside the gene matches. CDR3 nucleotides: TGTGCCAGCAGTCCATGGACAGGCAACTCTGGAAACACCATATATTTT. Translated, it gives CASSPWTGNSGNTIYF.

V usage is TRBV5-5 and J usage is TRBJ2-7, with 7 positions matching TRBD1. V trimming: 1 base; J trimming: 1 base; junction bases outside the gene matches: 5. Germline V gives CDR1 SGHKS, CDR2 YYEKEE (reference sequence). This CDR3 has 15 residues. The CDR3 region is CASSLHTGQSYEQYF. As DNA, the CDR3 is TGTGCCAGCAGCTTGCATACGGGACAGTCCTACGAGCAGTACTTC.

This rearrangement joins TRBV11-2 to TRBJ2-7, with 10 bases fitting TRBD1. CDR3 length: 14 amino acids. CDR1 is SGHAT, CDR2 FQNNGV, per germline. Losses at the gene ends were 2 bases for V and 6 bases for J; bases not matched to a gene: 4. CDR3 DNA sequence: TGTGCCAGCAGCTTAAGGGACAGGGGAACCGAGCAGTACTTC. This codes for CASSLRDRGTEQYF.

The chain is built from TRBV28 and TRBJ2-2; 7 nucleotides align to TRBD1. Germline V lookup: CDR1 MDHEN, CDR2 SYDVKM. The junction had 3 bases not matched to a gene; V was cut back by 6 bases and J by 2 bases. The CDR3 length is 14 residues. The DNA for the CDR3 is TGTGCCAGCAGAGGGGGCAGTAACACCGGGGAGCTGTTTTTT. Its protein product is CASRGGSNTGELFF.

The chain employs TRBV6-5 and TRBJ2-7; 8 bases fit TRBD2. The CDR3 covers 14 residues. Looked up from germline, CDR1 is MNHEY and CDR2 is SVGAGI. Germline trimming cut 5 bases from V and 3 bases from J; bases unmatched to any gene: 6. CDR3 residues: CASSSGSLIYEQYF. The DNA of the CDR3 is TGTGCCAGCAGTAGCGGGAGCCTGATCTACGAGCAGTACTTC.

The V call is TRBV19, the J call TRBJ2-1, with 8 bases identical to TRBD2. V dropped 5 bases and J dropped 2; count of bases not matched to a gene: 5. The CDR3 extends over 15 amino acids. Germline assignment: CDR1 LNHDA and CDR2 SQIVND (reference sequence). As DNA, the CDR3 is TGTGCCAGTAGTCCCCCGGGACTAGCCTACAATGAGCAGTTCTTC. This sequence encodes CASSPPGLAYNEQFF.

The chain links TRBV5-4 to TRBJ2-5, with a tentative D call TRBD2 (6 bases). In germline, CDR1 is SGHNT, CDR2 YYREEE (reference sequence). The length of the CDR3 is 14 residues. V lost 4 bases to trimming and J lost 6 bases, with 16 bases between them. In DNA, the CDR3 is TGTGCCAGCAGCCCGGCGGAGGGAAGCAAGACCCAGTACTTC. Residues: CASSPAEGSKTQYF.

In DNA, the CDR3 is TGTGCCTGGAGAGAGTCGCGCGAGCAGTTCTTC. Its translation is CAWRESREQFF. J is TRBJ2-1 and V is TRBV30, with D unresolved. CDR1 is GTSNPN and CDR2 is SVGIG in the germline V gene (reference sequence). V was cut by 3 bases and J by 10 bases, with 10 bases left in between. CDR3 length: 11 residues.

The V call is TRBV28, the J call TRBJ1-4; D remains ambiguous. Germline CDR1 is MDHEN and CDR2 is SYDVKM. This CDR3 spans 12 amino acids. The ends were cut back, 5 bases at V and 8 bases at J, with 9 bases in the middle. This chain's CDR3 is CASSLEPEKLFF. The CDR3, as DNA: TGTGCCAGCAGTCTCGAACCCGAAAAACTGTTTTTT. Based on the CDR3 plus reference TRBV28 and TRBJ1-4, the full variable domain is DVKVTQSSRYLVKRTGEKVFLECVQDMDHENMFWYRQDPGLGLRLIYFSYDVKMKEKGDIPEGYSVSREKKERFSLILESASTNQTSMYLCASSLEPEKLFFGSGTQLSVL.

The chain employs TRBV30 and TRBJ2-7, with 11 bases identical to TRBD1. The CDR3 consists of 13 residues. J was trimmed by 7 bases and V by 3 bases; bases with no gene match: 5. Germline V gene sequence: CDR1 GTSNPN, CDR2 SVGIG (reference sequence). The CDR3 bases are TGTGCCTGGAGGGGGGGGACAGGGGGTGAGCAGTACTTC. Its translation: CAWRGGTGGEQYF.

This clone has just one count. The chain has TRBV19 and TRBJ1-2, with 7 positions matching TRBD1. The CDR3 totals 18 residues. Germline lookup yields CDR1 LNHDA and CDR2 SQIVND (reference sequence). Losses at the gene ends were 3 bases for V and 8 bases for J; bases not matched to a gene: 21. The CDR3, as DNA: TGTGCCAGTAGTATTGCCTCAGCCGAGGCCAGGGGGAGAGGAGGCTACACCTTC. Protein sequence: CASSIASAEARGRGGYTF. Full variable domain (remainder filled in from reference TRBV19 and TRBJ1-2): DGGITQSPKYLFRKEGQNVTLSCEQNLNHDAMYWYRQDPGQGLRLIYYSQIVNDFQKGDIAEGYSVSREKKESFPLTVTSAQKNPTAFYLCASSIASAEARGRGGYTFGSGTRLTVV.

This chain uses TRBV28 with TRBJ2-5, with D possibly TRBD1 on 5 matching bases. The CDR3 contains 15 residues. Germline V lookup: CDR1 MDHEN, CDR2 SYDVKM. The V and J ends lost 2 bases and 0 bases respectively, with 10 bases between them. The CDR3 nucleotides read TGTGCCAGCAGTTTACCAGGGCTTCACCAAGAGACCCAGTACTTC. Residues: CASSLPGLHQETQYF.

Concerning this clone: The sample has other DNA sequences that encode this CDR3 too. V gene TRBV18 combines with J gene TRBJ2-7, with D possibly called TRBD1 or TRBD2 (6 bases each). V lost 2 bases to trimming and J lost 7 bases, with 15 bases between them. From germline, CDR1 is KGHSH and CDR2 LQKENI. The CDR3 length is 14 residues. The chain's CDR3 is CASSPSGGTGEQYF. CDR3 sequence (DNA): TGTGCCAGCTCACCATCCGGGGGCACGGGAGAGCAGTACTTC.

The chain is built from TRBV28 and TRBJ1-2, with D unclear. Germline lookup yields CDR1 MDHEN and CDR2 SYDVKM. Trimming stripped 3 bases from V and 5 bases from J, with 7 bases between. The CDR3 is 12 residues long. Here the CDR3 reads CASSFWEYGYTF. The CDR3 bases are TGTGCCAGCAGTTTCTGGGAGTATGGCTACACCTTC.

The chain carries TRBV5-3 and TRBJ2-2; 7 bases are a match to TRBD1. TRBV5-3 qualifies as an ORF whose function is uncertain. This CDR3 contains 16 residues. V lost 2 bases, J lost 2 bases, and 6 bases stayed unmatched. The CDR3 DNA reads TGTGCCAGAAGCTTATGGACAGGAGCAAACACCGGGGAGCTGTTTTTT. Translation: CARSLWTGANTGELFF.

This clone was recorded only once. This chain connects TRBV27 to TRBJ2-3; 7 bases agree with TRBD2. The CDR3 extends over 16 amino acids. CDR1 MNHEY and CDR2 SMNVEV come from the germline V gene (reference sequence). V was clipped by 11 bases and J by 4 bases; unmatched bases: 18. The CDR3 protein is CAVGGGVYLGADTQYF. CDR3 in DNA: TGTGCCGTTGGTGGGGGGGTTTACCTCGGAGCAGATACGCAGTATTTT.